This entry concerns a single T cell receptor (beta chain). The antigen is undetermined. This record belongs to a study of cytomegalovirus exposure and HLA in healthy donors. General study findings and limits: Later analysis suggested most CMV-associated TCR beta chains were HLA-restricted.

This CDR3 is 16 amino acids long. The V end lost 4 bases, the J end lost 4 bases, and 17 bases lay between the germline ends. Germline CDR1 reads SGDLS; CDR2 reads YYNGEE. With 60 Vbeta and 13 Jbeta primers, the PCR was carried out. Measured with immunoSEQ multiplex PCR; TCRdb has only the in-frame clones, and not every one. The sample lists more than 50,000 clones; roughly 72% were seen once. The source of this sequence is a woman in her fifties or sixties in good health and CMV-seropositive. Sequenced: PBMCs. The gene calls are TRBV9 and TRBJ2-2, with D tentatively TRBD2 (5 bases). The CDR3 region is CASSSPRKTSTGELFF. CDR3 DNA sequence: TGTGCCAGCAGCTCCCCCCGGAAAACTAGCACCGGGGAGCTGTTTTTT.